One and the same sample provided the 26 T cell receptor beta chains below, sequenced in a study of CD8 T cells in ankylosing spondylitis. TCRdb reanalysed the 5' RACE reads using MiXCR and keeps one entry per CDR3 protein. The sample includes roughly 150,000 distinct CDR3 sequences, around 32% of them seen just once. The specimen sequenced was synovial fluid, either unsorted or a sorted T cell fraction (not recorded which). The receptor set was obtained from a male donor with ankylosing spondylitis.

This chain's CDR3 is CASSLAYNEQFF. The CDR3 region has the DNA TGTGCCAGCAGTTTAGCGTACAATGAGCAGTTCTTC. V gene TRBV28 combines with J gene TRBJ2-1; no definite D call. Trimming shortened V by 2 bases and J by 4 bases, and 3 bases separated the two germline ends. This CDR3 spans 12 amino acids. Germline-derived CDR1 and CDR2 are MDHEN and SYDVKM.

This clonotype has a handful of counts. V gene TRBV20-1 combines with J gene TRBJ2-3; D remains unclear. Germline V gene sequence: CDR1 DFQATT, CDR2 SNEGSKA (reference sequence). CDR3 size: 13 residues. With 1 base removed from V and 0 bases from J, the gap between germline ends came to 5 bases. For the CDR3, the DNA is TGCAGTGCTAGAGTACGGAGCACAGATACGCAGTATTTT. Encoded protein: CSARVRSTDTQYF.

The chain links TRBV5-1 to TRBJ1-2; the D gene is possibly TRBD1 (5 bases). The CDR3 spans 14 residues. In germline, CDR1 is SGHRS, CDR2 YFSETQ. Trimming took off 2 bases at V and 6 bases at J, with 14 bases between the two ends. CDR3 DNA sequence: TGCGCCAGCAGCTTAGCGGGGGAGGATGATGGCTACACCTTC. Encoded protein: CASSLAGEDDGYTF.

V and J are TRBV20-1 and TRBJ2-7; TRBD1 matches at 8 bases. CDR1 is DFQATT and CDR2 is SNEGSKA in the germline V gene (reference sequence). The V gene end was trimmed by 1 base and the J gene end by 13 bases; junction bases not matched to a gene: 6. This CDR3 contains 11 residues. The CDR3 spells CSARVGDRRYF. For the CDR3, the DNA is TGCAGTGCTAGAGTGGGGGACAGGAGATACTTC.

The genes are TRBV12-3 or TRBV12-4 and TRBJ2-2; TRBD1 matches 7 bases. This CDR3 is built from 14 residues. V lost 6 bases and J lost 7; bases outside the gene matches: 8. CDR3 in amino acids: CASRNTGDIGELFF. CDR3 coding DNA: TGTGCCAGCAGAAACACAGGGGACATCGGGGAGCTGTTTTTT.

This clonotype was counted only a few times. The chain recombines TRBV4-3 with TRBJ1-3, with TRBD1 matching over 7 bases. The trim removed 0 bases at V and 2 bases at J, leaving 1 base unmatched. This CDR3 contains 15 residues. Germline V gene sequence: CDR1 LGHNA, CDR2 YSLEER. CDR3 in amino acids: CASSQDGQAGNTIYF. CDR3 DNA: TGCGCCAGCAGCCAAGATGGACAGGCTGGAAACACCATATATTTT.

The rearrangement joins TRBV5-5 to TRBJ2-7; no clear D gene. Germline assignment: CDR1 SGHKS and CDR2 YYEKEE (reference sequence). The CDR3 spans 14 residues. V dropped 0 bases and J dropped 4 bases, with 11 bases sitting between them. The CDR3 is CASSLAPNPYEQYF. DNA of the CDR3: TGTGCCAGCAGCTTGGCACCGAACCCTTACGAGCAGTACTTC. The variable domain in full, completed from reference TRBV5-5 and TRBJ2-7, reads DAGVTQSPTHLIKTRGQQVTLRCSPISGHKSVSWYQQVLGQGPQFIFQYYEKEERGRGNFPDRFSARQFPNYSSELNVNALLLGDSALYLCASSLAPNPYEQYFGPGTRLTVT.

The chain recombines TRBV4-3 with TRBJ2-2, with D maybe TRBD1 (5 bases). The CDR3 length is 16 residues. Looked up from germline, CDR1 is LGHNA and CDR2 is YSLEER. Trimming left V 0 bases short and J 0 bases short, with 8 bases between. The CDR3 nucleotides read TGCGCCAGCAGCCAAGATATCAGGGCGAACACCGGGGAGCTGTTTTTT. This encodes CASSQDIRANTGELFF.

This clonotype was found a few times. The V gene is TRBV5-1, the J gene TRBJ1-3, with 7 bases matching TRBD1. J lost 2 bases, V lost 4 bases, and 6 bases had no gene match. The CDR3 is made up of 15 amino acids. From germline, CDR1 is SGHRS and CDR2 YFSETQ. CDR3 sequence (DNA): TGCGCCAGCAGCCCGACAGGGCTTGCTGGAAACACCATATATTTT. It yields the protein CASSPTGLAGNTIYF.

This clonotype has ten or more counts. The chain couples TRBV29-1 to TRBJ1-1; TRBD1 might be the D (5 bases). Trimming shortened V by 4 bases and J by 7 bases, and 13 bases separated the two germline ends. The CDR3 contains 12 residues. Germline values: CDR1 SQVTM, CDR2 ANQGSEA. The CDR3 bases are TGCAGCGTTGTAGAGGGGACCAATGAAGCTTTCTTT. Its protein is CSVVEGTNEAFF.

CDR3 amino acids: CSARVDTDTQYF. The DNA of the CDR3 is TGCAGTGCTAGAGTCGACACAGATACGCAGTATTTT. The chain carries TRBV20-1 and TRBJ2-3; no reliable D call. CDR1 and CDR2 (germline): DFQATT, SNEGSKA (reference sequence). Deletions cut 1 base from V and 2 bases from J, with 4 bases between. This CDR3 contains 12 residues.

This chain links TRBV10-3 with TRBJ1-5; D ambiguous. The CDR3 contains 12 residues. V lost 7 bases, J lost 3 bases, and 7 bases lay in between. Per the germline V gene, CDR1 is ENHRY and CDR2 is SYGVKD. The CDR3: CAIKSPNQPQHF. CDR3 DNA: TGTGCCATCAAATCACCCAATCAGCCCCAGCATTTT.

The chain uses TRBV3-1 and TRBJ2-7; no firm D call. The CDR3 sequence is 12 residues long. Germline CDR1 and CDR2: LGHDT and YNNKEL (reference sequence). V lost 1 base, J lost 2 bases, and 3 bases lay in between. Here the CDR3 reads CASSQAAYEQYF. In nucleotides, the CDR3 is TGTGCCAGCAGCCAAGCAGCCTACGAGCAGTACTTC.

Many counts were recorded for this clonotype. V and J are TRBV5-6 and TRBJ2-7; D might be TRBD1 (6 bases). CDR1 is SGHDT and CDR2 is YYEEEE in the germline V gene. The CDR3 is 15 residues long. Trimming pared 4 bases from V and 3 bases from J, leaving 17 bases between. The CDR3 DNA is TGTGCCAGCAGCGTGGCAGGGGTGAGGGACTACGAGCAGTACTTC. This encodes CASSVAGVRDYEQYF.

The chain is built from TRBV5-1 and TRBJ2-7; the D gene is possibly TRBD1 (6 bases). CDR3 size: 14 residues. Trimming removed 2 bases at V and 3 bases at J, with 12 bases between. CDR1 and CDR2 from the germline V gene are SGHRS and YFSETQ. CDR3 sequence (DNA): TGCGCCAGCAGCTTCCTGACAGGAGACTACGAGCAGTACTTC. Amino acids: CASSFLTGDYEQYF.

The table lists this clonotype with a few counts. The chain couples TRBV27 to TRBJ2-3; 16 bases match TRBD2. With V trimmed by 2 bases and J by 2 bases, 7 bases remained unmatched. The CDR3 covers 19 residues. CDR1 MNHEY and CDR2 SMNVEV come from the germline V gene (reference sequence). CDR3 sequence: CASSLGGLAGGRATDTQYF. The CDR3 DNA is TGTGCCAGCAGTTTAGGGGGACTAGCGGGAGGGCGAGCCACAGATACGCAGTATTTT.

J is TRBJ2-2 and V is TRBV28, with TRBD1 as a possible D gene (5 bases). The length of the CDR3 is 14 residues. Trimming removed 8 bases at V and 3 bases at J, with 13 bases between. Germline values: CDR1 MDHEN, CDR2 SYDVKM. The CDR3: CASFKGRYTGELFF. The CDR3 DNA reads as TGTGCCAGCTTTAAGGGGCGTTACACCGGGGAGCTGTTTTTT.

The CDR3, as DNA: TGTGCCAGCAGCTCTCGAACCGGGACTCAGTACTTC. Amino acids: CASSSRTGTQYF. The chain is built from TRBV5-6 and TRBJ2-7; weak D call: TRBD2 (6 bases). From germline, CDR1 is SGHDT and CDR2 YYEEEE. The ends were cut back, 3 bases at V and 10 bases at J, with 14 bases in the middle. CDR3 size: 12 residues.

This sequence joins TRBV2 and TRBJ2-3; 14 nucleotides match TRBD2. The CDR3 is made up of 15 amino acids. The trim removed 6 bases at V and 5 bases at J, leaving 4 bases unmatched. Germline V gives CDR1 SNHLY, CDR2 FYNNEI. The DNA of the CDR3 is TGTGCCAGCAGCGGACTAGCGGGGGGTGGAGATACGCAGTATTTT. This translates into CASSGLAGGGDTQYF.

The CDR3 DNA reads as TGCAGTGCTACCCCGGCTCGGGCGAGGACTGAAGCTTTCTTT. The encoded protein is CSATPARARTEAFF. The chain uses TRBV20-1 and TRBJ1-1, with D hard to call. This CDR3 has 14 amino acids. V dropped 4 bases and J dropped 5 bases, with 17 bases sitting between them. Germline CDR1 and CDR2: DFQATT and SNEGSKA (reference sequence).

The V call is TRBV7-2, the J call TRBJ2-7; tentative D call: TRBD2 (6 bases). V was shortened by 1 base and J by 2 bases, with 12 bases between the two germline ends. In germline, CDR1 is SGHTA, CDR2 FQGNSA. The length of the CDR3 is 15 residues. The DNA of the CDR3 is TGTGCCAGCAGCTTAGTGCGGGACGGAGCCTACGAGCAGTACTTC. Amino acid sequence: CASSLVRDGAYEQYF.

This clonotype was found a few times. The rearrangement links TRBV2 to TRBJ2-5; 9 bases match TRBD2. Trimming removed 3 bases from V and 3 bases from J; junction bases left unmatched: 5. Per germline, CDR1 SNHLY and CDR2 FYNNEI. The CDR3 spans 15 residues. The CDR3 reads CASSDEAGGKETQYF. CDR3 sequence (DNA): TGTGCCAGCAGTGATGAGGCGGGGGGGAAAGAGACCCAGTACTTC.

V gene TRBV5-1 combines with J gene TRBJ2-1; TRBD1 agrees at 8 bases. Trimming removed 0 bases from V and 2 bases from J; junction bases left unmatched: 4. Looked up from germline, CDR1 is SGHRS and CDR2 is YFSETQ. This CDR3 has 16 residues. CDR3 sequence (DNA): TGCGCCAGCAGCTTGGTGGCAGGGGGCGCCTACAATGAGCAGTTCTTC. Its protein is CASSLVAGGAYNEQFF.

This chain connects TRBV7-2 to TRBJ2-7, with 14 bases that match TRBD2. After removal of 5 bases from V and 2 bases from J, the junction contained 5 bases not matched to a gene. CDR3 length equals 16 residues. CDR1 and CDR2 (germline): SGHTA, FQGNSA. The CDR3 DNA follows: TGTGCCAGCAGCCCGGGACTAGCGGGAGTTGCCTACGAGCAGTACTTC. As protein: CASSPGLAGVAYEQYF.

This clonotype turned up a few times. The chain is built from TRBV9 and TRBJ1-5, with D unresolved. With 4 bases removed from V and 0 bases from J, the gap between germline ends came to 11 bases. CDR3 length equals 15 residues. Germline V CDR1 and CDR2: SGDLS, YYNGEE. Written as DNA, the CDR3 is TGTGCCAGCAGCAATCGCTCGGCTAGCAATCAGCCCCAGCATTTT. It encodes CASSNRSASNQPQHF.

This chain connects TRBV12-3 or TRBV12-4 to TRBJ1-1; tentatively, D is TRBD1 (6 bases). The CDR3 runs to 13 residues. V was clipped by 8 bases and J by 10 bases, with 20 bases between them. The CDR3 region is CASCINRDTRAFF. The CDR3 region has the DNA TGTGCCAGCTGCATTAACCGGGACACTCGAGCTTTCTTT.